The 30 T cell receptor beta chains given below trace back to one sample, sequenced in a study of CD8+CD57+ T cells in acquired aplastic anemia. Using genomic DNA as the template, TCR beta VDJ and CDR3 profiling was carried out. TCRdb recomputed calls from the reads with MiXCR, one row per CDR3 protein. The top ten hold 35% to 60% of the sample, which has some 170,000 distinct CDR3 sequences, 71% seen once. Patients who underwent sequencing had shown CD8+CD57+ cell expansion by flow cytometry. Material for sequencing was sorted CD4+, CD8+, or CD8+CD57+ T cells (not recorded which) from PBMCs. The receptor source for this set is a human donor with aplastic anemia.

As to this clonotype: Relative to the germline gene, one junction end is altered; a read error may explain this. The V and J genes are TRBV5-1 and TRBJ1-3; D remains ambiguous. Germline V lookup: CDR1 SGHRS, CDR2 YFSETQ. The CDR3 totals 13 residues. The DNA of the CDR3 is TGTGCCAGCAGCGAGGACGACCGGAACACCATATATTTT. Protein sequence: CASSEDDRNTIYF.

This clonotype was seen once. CDR3 nucleotide sequence: TGTGCCACCAGCATTCCGGTAGGAGGGGGCTCCTACGAGCAGTACTTC. This translates into CATSIPVGGGSYEQYF. The chain carries TRBV15 and TRBJ2-7, with D perhaps given as TRBD1 or TRBD2 (6 bases each). Trimming removed 4 bases at V and 0 bases at J, with 16 bases between. The germline CDR1 and CDR2 sequences are LNHNV and YYDKDF (reference sequence). The CDR3 is made up of 16 amino acids.

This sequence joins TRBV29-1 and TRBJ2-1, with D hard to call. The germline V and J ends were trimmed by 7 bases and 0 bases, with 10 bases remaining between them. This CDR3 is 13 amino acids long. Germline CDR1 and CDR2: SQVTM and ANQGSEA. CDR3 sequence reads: CSALWSSYNEQFF. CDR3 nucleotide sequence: TGCAGCGCTTTATGGAGCTCCTACAATGAGCAGTTCTTC.

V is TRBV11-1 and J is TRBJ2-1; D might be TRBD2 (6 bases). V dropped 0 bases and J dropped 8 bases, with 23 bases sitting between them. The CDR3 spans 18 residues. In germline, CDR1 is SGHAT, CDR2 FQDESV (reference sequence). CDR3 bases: TGTGCCAGCAGCTTAGCTCTCTGGGGACTGGGAATTCGGGATGAGCAGTTCTTC. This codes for CASSLALWGLGIRDEQFF. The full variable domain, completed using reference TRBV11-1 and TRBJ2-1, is EAEVAQSPRYKITEKSQAVAFWCDPISGHATLYWYRQILGQGPELLVQFQDESVVDDSQLPKDRFSAERLKGVDSTLKIQPAELGDSAMYLCASSLALWGLGIRDEQFFGPGTRLTVL.

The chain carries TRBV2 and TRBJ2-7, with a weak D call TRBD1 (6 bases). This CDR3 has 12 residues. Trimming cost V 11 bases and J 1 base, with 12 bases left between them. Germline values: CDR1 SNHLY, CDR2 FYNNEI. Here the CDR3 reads CAGRQESYEQYF. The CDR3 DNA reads TGTGCCGGAAGACAGGAGTCCTACGAGCAGTACTTC.

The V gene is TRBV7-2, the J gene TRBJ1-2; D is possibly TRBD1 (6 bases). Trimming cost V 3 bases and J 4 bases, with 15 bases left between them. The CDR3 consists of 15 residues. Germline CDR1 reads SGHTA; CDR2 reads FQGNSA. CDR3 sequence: CASSLLRQAPYGYTF. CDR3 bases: TGTGCCAGCAGCTTGTTGCGACAGGCGCCCTATGGCTACACCTTC.

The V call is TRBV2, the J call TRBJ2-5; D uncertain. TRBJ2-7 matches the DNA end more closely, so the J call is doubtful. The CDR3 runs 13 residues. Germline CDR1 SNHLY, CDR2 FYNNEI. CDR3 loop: CATRGSAKYEQYF. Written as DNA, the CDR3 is TGTGCCACCAGAGGTTCAGCGAAGTACGAGCAGTACTTC.

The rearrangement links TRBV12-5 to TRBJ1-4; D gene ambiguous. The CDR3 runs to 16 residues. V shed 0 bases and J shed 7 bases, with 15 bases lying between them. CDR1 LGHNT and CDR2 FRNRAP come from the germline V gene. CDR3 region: CASGLVVSGMSEKLFF. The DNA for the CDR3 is TGTGCTAGTGGTTTGGTAGTATCAGGAATGAGTGAAAAACTGTTTTTT.

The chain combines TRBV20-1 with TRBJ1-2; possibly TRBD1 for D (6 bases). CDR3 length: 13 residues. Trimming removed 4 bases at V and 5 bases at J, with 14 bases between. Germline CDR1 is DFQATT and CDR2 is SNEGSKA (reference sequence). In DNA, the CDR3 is TGCAGTGCTAACCCCCCTACAGGGTATGGCTACACCTTC. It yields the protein CSANPPTGYGYTF.

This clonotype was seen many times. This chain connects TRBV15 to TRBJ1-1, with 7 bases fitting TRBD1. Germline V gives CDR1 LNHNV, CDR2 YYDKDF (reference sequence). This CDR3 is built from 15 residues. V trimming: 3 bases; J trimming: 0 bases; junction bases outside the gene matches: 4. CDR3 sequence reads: CATSSEGALNTEAFF. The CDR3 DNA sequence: TGTGCCACCAGCAGTGAGGGGGCACTGAACACTGAAGCTTTCTTT.

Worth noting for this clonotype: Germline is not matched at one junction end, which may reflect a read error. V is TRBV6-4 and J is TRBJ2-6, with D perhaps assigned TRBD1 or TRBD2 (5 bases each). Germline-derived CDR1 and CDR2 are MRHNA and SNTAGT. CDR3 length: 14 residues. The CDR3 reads CASSPEAGGNVLTF. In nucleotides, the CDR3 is TGTGCCAGCAGCCCCGAGGCTGGGGGCAACGTCCTGACTTTC.

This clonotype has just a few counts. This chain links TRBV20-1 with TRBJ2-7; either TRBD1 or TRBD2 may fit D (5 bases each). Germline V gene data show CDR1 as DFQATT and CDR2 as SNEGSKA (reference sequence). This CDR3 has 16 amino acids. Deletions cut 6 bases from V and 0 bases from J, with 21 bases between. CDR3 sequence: CSASSVGEGSSYEQYF. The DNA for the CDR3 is TGCAGTGCCAGCAGTGTCGGCGAGGGGAGCTCCTACGAGCAGTACTTC.

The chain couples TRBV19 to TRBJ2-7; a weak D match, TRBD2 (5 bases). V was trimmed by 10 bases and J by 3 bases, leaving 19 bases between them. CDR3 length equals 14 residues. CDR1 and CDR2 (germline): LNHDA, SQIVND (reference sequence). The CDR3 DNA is TGTGCCACAAGACCGGACTCGGCTTACTACGAGCAGTACTTC. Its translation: CATRPDSAYYEQYF.

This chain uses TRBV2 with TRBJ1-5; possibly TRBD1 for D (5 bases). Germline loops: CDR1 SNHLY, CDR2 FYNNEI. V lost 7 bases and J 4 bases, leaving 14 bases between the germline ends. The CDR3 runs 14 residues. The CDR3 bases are TGTGCCAGCAAGTTGTTTCAGGGAAATCAGCCCCAGCATTTT. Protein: CASKLFQGNQPQHF.

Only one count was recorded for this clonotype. The CDR3 DNA reads as TGCGCCAGCAGGAACTCGGACGGTCAAGAGACCCAGTACTTC. Encoded protein: CASRNSDGQETQYF. The V call is TRBV4-1, the J call TRBJ2-5; unclear D gene. The CDR3 is 14 residues long. The V and J ends lost 6 bases and 2 bases respectively, with 13 bases between them. CDR1 and CDR2 from the germline V gene are MGHRA and YSYEKL.

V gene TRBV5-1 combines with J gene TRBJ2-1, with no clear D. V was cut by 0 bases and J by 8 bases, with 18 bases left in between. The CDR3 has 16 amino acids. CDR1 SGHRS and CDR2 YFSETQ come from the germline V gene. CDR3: CASSLGALPPHDEQFF. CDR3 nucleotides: TGCGCCAGCAGCTTGGGGGCCCTCCCACCACACGATGAGCAGTTCTTC.

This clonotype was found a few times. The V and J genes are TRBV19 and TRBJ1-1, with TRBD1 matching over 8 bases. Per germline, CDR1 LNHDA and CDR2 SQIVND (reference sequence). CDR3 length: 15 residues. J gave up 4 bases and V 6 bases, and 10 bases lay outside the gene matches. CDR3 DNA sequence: TGTGCCAGTAGCCTTGGACAGGGAATCGGCACTGAAGCTTTCTTT. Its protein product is CASSLGQGIGTEAFF. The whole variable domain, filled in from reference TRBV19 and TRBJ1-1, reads DGGITQSPKYLFRKEGQNVTLSCEQNLNHDAMYWYRQDPGQGLRLIYYSQIVNDFQKGDIAEGYSVSREKKESFPLTVTSAQKNPTAFYLCASSLGQGIGTEAFFGQGTRLTVV.

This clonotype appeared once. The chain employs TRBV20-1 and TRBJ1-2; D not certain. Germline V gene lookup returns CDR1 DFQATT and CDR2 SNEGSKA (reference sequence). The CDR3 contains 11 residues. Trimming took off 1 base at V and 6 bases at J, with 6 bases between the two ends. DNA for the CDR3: TGCAGTGCTAGAGGCGGAGATGGCTACACCTTC. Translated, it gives CSARGGDGYTF.

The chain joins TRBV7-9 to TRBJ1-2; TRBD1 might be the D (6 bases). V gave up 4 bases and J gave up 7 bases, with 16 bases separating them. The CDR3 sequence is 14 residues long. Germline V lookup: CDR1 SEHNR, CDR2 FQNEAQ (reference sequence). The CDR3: CASSSTGGYGGYTF. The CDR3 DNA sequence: TGTGCCAGCAGCTCCACCGGGGGCTATGGTGGCTACACCTTC. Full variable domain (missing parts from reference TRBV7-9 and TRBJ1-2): DTGVSQNPRHKITKRGQNVTFRCDPISEHNRLYWYRQTLGQGPEFLTYFQNEAQLEKSRLLSDRFSAERPKGSFSTLEIQRTEQGDSAMYLCASSSTGGYGGYTFGSGTRLTVV.

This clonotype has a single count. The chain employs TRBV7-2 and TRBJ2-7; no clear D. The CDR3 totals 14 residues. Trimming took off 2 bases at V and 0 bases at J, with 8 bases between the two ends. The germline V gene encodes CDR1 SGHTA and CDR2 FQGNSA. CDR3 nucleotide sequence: TGTGCCAGCAGCTTAAGGCAGGCCTCCTACGAGCAGTACTTC. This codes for CASSLRQASYEQYF.

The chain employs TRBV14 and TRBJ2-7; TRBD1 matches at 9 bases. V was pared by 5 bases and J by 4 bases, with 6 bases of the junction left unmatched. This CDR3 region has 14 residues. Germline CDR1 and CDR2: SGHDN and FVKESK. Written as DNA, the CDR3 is TGTGCCAGCAGCATAGGGACAGGGTTATACGAGCAGTACTTC. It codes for CASSIGTGLYEQYF.

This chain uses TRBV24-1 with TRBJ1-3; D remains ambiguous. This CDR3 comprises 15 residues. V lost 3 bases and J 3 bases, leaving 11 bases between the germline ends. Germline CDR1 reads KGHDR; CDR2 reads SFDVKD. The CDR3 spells CATSDAKEIGNTIYF. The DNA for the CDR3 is TGTGCCACCAGTGATGCCAAGGAGATTGGAAACACCATATATTTT.

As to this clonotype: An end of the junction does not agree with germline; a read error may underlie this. CDR3 sequence reads: CGARDLDSGDQETQYF. The CDR3 nucleotides read TGCGGTGCAAGAGATCTGGATAGCGGGGACCAAGAGACCCAGTACTTC. The chain carries TRBV20-1 and TRBJ2-5; 8 bases align to TRBD2. The length of the CDR3 is 16 residues. The V gene's germline CDR1 is DFQATT and CDR2 SNEGSKA (reference sequence).

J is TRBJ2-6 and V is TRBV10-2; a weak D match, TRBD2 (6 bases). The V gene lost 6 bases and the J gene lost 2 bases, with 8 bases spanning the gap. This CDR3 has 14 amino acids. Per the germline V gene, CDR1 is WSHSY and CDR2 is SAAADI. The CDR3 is CASRDYTGANVLTF. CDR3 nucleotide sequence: TGCGCCAGCAGGGACTATACTGGGGCCAACGTCCTGACTTTC.

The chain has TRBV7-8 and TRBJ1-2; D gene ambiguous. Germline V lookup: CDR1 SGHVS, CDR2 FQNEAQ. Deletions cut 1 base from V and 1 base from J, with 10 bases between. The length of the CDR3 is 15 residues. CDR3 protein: CASSLDSGFNYGYTF. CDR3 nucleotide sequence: TGTGCCAGCAGCTTAGATAGCGGGTTTAACTATGGCTACACCTTC.

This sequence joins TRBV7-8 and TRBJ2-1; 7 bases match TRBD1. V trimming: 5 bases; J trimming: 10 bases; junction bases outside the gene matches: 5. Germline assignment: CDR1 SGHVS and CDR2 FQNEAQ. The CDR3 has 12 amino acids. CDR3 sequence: CASSPYRGEQFF. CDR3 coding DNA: TGTGCCAGCAGCCCGTACAGGGGAGAGCAGTTCTTC.

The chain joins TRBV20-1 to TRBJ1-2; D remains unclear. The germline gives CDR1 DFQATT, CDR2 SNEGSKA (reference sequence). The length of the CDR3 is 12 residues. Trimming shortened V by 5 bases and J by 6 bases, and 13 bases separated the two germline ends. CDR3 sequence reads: CSAPTPRDGYTF. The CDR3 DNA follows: TGCAGTGCTCCAACCCCCCGGGATGGCTACACCTTC.

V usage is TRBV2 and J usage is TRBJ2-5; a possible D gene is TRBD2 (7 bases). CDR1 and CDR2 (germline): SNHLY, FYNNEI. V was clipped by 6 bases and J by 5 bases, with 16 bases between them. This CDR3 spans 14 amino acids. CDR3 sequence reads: CASRRKGGRETQYF. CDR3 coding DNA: TGTGCCAGCAGACGCAAGGGGGGGCGGGAGACCCAGTACTTC.

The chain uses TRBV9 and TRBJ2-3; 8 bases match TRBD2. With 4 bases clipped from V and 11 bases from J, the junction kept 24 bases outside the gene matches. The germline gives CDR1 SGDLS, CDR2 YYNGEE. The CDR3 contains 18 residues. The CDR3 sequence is CASSPMAGGAKSYNEQYF. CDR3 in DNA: TGTGCCAGCAGCCCAATGGCCGGGGGGGCCAAGTCCTACAATGAGCAGTATTTT.

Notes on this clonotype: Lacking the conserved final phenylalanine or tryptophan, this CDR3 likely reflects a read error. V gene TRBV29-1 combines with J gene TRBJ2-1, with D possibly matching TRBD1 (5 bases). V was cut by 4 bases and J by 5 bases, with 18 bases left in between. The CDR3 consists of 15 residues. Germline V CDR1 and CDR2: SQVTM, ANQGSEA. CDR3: CSVVPNGHFNNEQFS. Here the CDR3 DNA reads TGCAGCGTTGTGCCCAATGGACATTTTAACAATGAGCAGTTCTCC.